These 9 T cell receptor beta chains were sequenced from one sample in a study of blood T cell repertoires in COVID-19. Assay used: immunoSEQ multiplex PCR; TCRdb lists only in-frame clones, some missing. This table holds 85,000 to 95,000 clones, about 91% found once. Sequenced: peripheral blood. The source is a man in his sixties with acute or convalescent COVID-19.

The chain has TRBV6-6 and TRBJ2-5; D unresolved. Trimming shortened V by 4 bases and J by 2 bases, and 2 bases separated the two germline ends. CDR1 and CDR2 from the germline V gene are MNHNY and SVGAGI (reference sequence). The CDR3 is 11 amino acids. CDR3 sequence: CASSSQETQYF. The DNA for the CDR3 is TGTGCCAGCAGTTCGCAAGAGACCCAGTACTTC.

The chain joins TRBV11-2 to TRBJ2-1; D gene ambiguous. Germline assignment: CDR1 SGHAT and CDR2 FQNNGV. Trimming left V 4 bases short and J 12 bases short, with 16 bases between. The CDR3 contains 13 residues. The CDR3 coding sequence is TGTGCCAGCAGCTACCAAAGTGTCGGCGGGCAGTTCTTC. Encoded protein: CASSYQSVGGQFF.

The chain employs TRBV19 and TRBJ1-5, with D perhaps matching TRBD1 (5 bases). The CDR3 is 17 amino acids. V shed 3 bases and J shed 8 bases, with 23 bases lying between them. The germline gives CDR1 LNHDA, CDR2 SQIVND (reference sequence). The CDR3 loop reads CASSIYKSGAALKPQHF. CDR3 in DNA: TGTGCCAGTAGTATCTATAAGTCTGGGGCAGCACTGAAGCCCCAGCATTTT.

J is TRBJ1-1 and V is TRBV5-1, with TRBD1 as a possible D gene (6 bases). Germline lookup yields CDR1 SGHRS and CDR2 YFSETQ. V shed 0 bases and J shed 0 bases, with 9 bases lying between them. The CDR3 loop spans 15 amino acids. CDR3 loop: CASSLVSGVNTEAFF. The DNA for the CDR3 is TGCGCCAGCAGCTTGGTGTCAGGGGTGAACACTGAAGCTTTCTTT.

The chain carries TRBV7-3 and TRBJ2-1, with D perhaps matching TRBD1 (5 bases). V dropped 2 bases and J dropped 5 bases, with 13 bases sitting between them. The germline V gene has CDR1 SGHTA and CDR2 FQGTGA. The CDR3 covers 15 residues. CDR3 sequence reads: CASSLVARANNEQFF. CDR3 nucleotides: TGTGCCAGCAGCTTAGTTGCCAGGGCCAACAATGAGCAGTTCTTC. The whole variable domain, remainder taken from reference TRBV7-3 and TRBJ2-1, is GAGVSQTPSNKVTEKGKYVELRCDPISGHTALYWYRQSLGQGPEFLIYFQGTGAADDSGLPNDRFFAVRPEGSVSTLKIQRTERGDSAVYLCASSLVARANNEQFFGPGTRLTVL.

V usage is TRBV10-2 and J usage is TRBJ2-5, with 9 positions matching TRBD2. J gave up 2 bases and V 3 bases, and 13 bases lay outside the gene matches. Germline V lookup: CDR1 WSHSY, CDR2 SAAADI. The CDR3 covers 18 residues. In DNA, the CDR3 is TGCGCCAGCAGTGAAAGGCTAGGGAGACTAGCGGAACAAGAGACCCAGTACTTC. It translates to CASSERLGRLAEQETQYF.

The chain joins TRBV15 to TRBJ2-3; 8 bases are a match to TRBD1. V lost 5 bases and J lost 11; bases outside the gene matches: 9. Germline V lookup: CDR1 LNHNV, CDR2 YYDKDF (reference sequence). This CDR3 is built from 13 residues. DNA for the CDR3: TGTGCCACCAGCGCCTCAGGGGGCTTTAAGCAGTATTTT. This translates into CATSASGGFKQYF.

The chain has TRBV5-1 and TRBJ2-1; tentative D call: TRBD2 (8 bases). V lost 3 bases to trimming and J lost 8 bases, with 15 bases between them. CDR3 length: 14 residues. Germline V gene sequence: CDR1 SGHRS, CDR2 YFSETQ. The chain's CDR3 is CASSWGLGGDEQFF. In nucleotides, the CDR3 is TGCGCCAGCAGCTGGGGACTAGGGGGCGATGAGCAGTTCTTC.

The gene calls are TRBV24-1 and TRBJ1-5; possible D gene TRBD1, 6 bases. This CDR3 is built from 16 residues. The germline V and J ends were trimmed by 2 bases and 6 bases, with 16 bases remaining between them. Germline CDR1 and CDR2: KGHDR and SFDVKD. CDR3 sequence (DNA): TGTGCCACCAGTGATTCGAGGGGGAACATGGGTCAGCCCCAGCATTTT. Translation: CATSDSRGNMGQPQHF.